The subject of this entry is one TCR beta chain. The antigen remains undetermined. These data are taken from a study of vaccination and CD4 T cells after COVID-19. After removal of 4 bases from V and 3 bases from J, the junction contained 7 bases not matched to a gene. Germline lookup yields CDR1 KGHSH and CDR2 LQKENI. There are 15 residues in the CDR3. Sequencing of the DNA from cultured CD4+ T cells was carried out with the Oncomine TCR Beta short-read assay. Cultured CD4+ T cells were the source of extracted genomic DNA. TCRdb independently ran MiXCR on the PCR reads; one entry per CDR3 protein. The sample contains roughly 20,000 distinct CDR3 sequences, under 65% of which appear only once. Treatment in this sample: roughly nine-day PBMC culture with coronavirus spike peptide pools or control peptides (ViraFEST assay).

This sample comprised CD4+ T cells from blood, cultured in vitro, obtained after SARS-CoV-2 vaccination. The receptor comes from a human donor who had recovered from COVID-19. The gene calls are TRBV18 and TRBJ1-2; TRBD1 matches 8 bases. The CDR3 region is CASSRAGGADYGYTF. CDR3 sequence (DNA): TGTGCCAGCTCACGCGCAGGGGGCGCTGACTATGGCTACACCTTC.